This TCR beta chain was recorded in a study of control samples from healthy donors and cancer patients. The table came from immunoSEQ multiplex PCR; TCRdb's copy has only in-frame clones and leaves some out. Of about 120,000 clones detected, more than 75% appear once; the ten largest clones hold roughly 12%. The CDR3 runs to 17 residues. In germline, CDR1 is GTSNPN, CDR2 SVGIG (reference sequence). Germline trimming cut 7 bases from V and 1 base from J; bases unmatched to any gene: 10. This TCR was sampled from a young man in good health. The specimen was blood. The chain joins TRBV30 to TRBJ2-2; 12 bases align to TRBD1. The CDR3 sequence: CAYRDRGRRVNTGELFF. As DNA, the CDR3 is TGTGCCTACAGGGACAGGGGGCGGAGGGTGAACACCGGGGAGCTGTTTTTT. The whole variable domain, remainder taken from reference TRBV30 and TRBJ2-2, is SQTIHQWPATLVQPVGSPLSLECTVEGTSNPNLYWYRQAAGRGLQLLFYSVGIGQISSEVPQNLSASRPQDRQFILSSKKLLLSDSGFYLCAYRDRGRRVNTGELFFGEGSRLTVL.